The present entry profiles one T cell receptor (beta chain) with its context. Other DNA variants within this sample encode the same CDR3. Under the authors' procedure: Junction-only immunoSEQ sequences carried no quality scores, so filtering differed. Sequenced by immunoSEQ multiplex PCR; TCRdb stores in-frame clones only, minus some. That table is the source of V, J and clone size, and D and trimming were worked out from the DNA. Of 1.5 million to 2.5 million clones detected, over 85% appear once; the ten largest clones hold more than 0.95%. This specimen comes from a study of shared clonotypes between healthy human individuals. There are 14 residues in the CDR3. Germline V gives CDR1 LNHDA, CDR2 SQIVND (reference sequence). Trimming removed 5 bases from V and 2 bases from J; junction bases left unmatched: 5. Naive CD8 cells were CD45RO-negative, positively selected for CCR7, excluding terminally differentiated effector memory CD45RA+ cells.

The specimen was naive CD8+ T cells sorted from blood. The clonotype comes from a man aged 18 to 35 in good health. V gene TRBV19 combines with J gene TRBJ2-7; 8 nucleotides agree with TRBD1. The CDR3 loop reads CASSPTTGAYEQYF. CDR3 DNA sequence: TGTGCCAGTAGTCCAACGACAGGGGCCTACGAGCAGTACTTC. The whole variable domain, filled in from reference TRBV19 and TRBJ2-7, reads DGGITQSPKYLFRKEGQNVTLSCEQNLNHDAMYWYRQDPGQGLRLIYYSQIVNDFQKGDIAEGYSVSREKKESFPLTVTSAQKNPTAFYLCASSPTTGAYEQYFGPGTRLTVT.